The clone carrying this T cell receptor (beta chain) occurred many times. These data come from a study of T cells in Graves' hyperthyroidism and ophthalmopathy. Clinicians diagnosed patients from clinical symptoms, serum thyroxine and TRAb, thyroid ultrasound and orbital computed tomography. RNA transcripts provided the source from which TCR beta CDR3 regions were amplified. TCR CDR3 underwent first-round RT-PCR with the HTBI primer set. MiXCR, run by TCRdb on the multiplex PCR reads, gives a single entry per CDR3 protein. The table includes 460,000 or so distinct CDR3 sequences, roughly an eighth detected once. This CDR3 is 13 amino acids long. V was shortened by 2 bases and J by 2 bases, with 8 bases between the two germline ends. CDR1 and CDR2 (germline): GTSNPN, SVGIG (reference sequence).

The sequencing input was blood. This receptor was identified in a woman younger than 30 with Graves' hyperthyroidism. J is TRBJ2-3 and V is TRBV30, with D unclear. The CDR3 coding sequence is TGTGCCTGGAGTTCCCCTAACACAGATACGCAGTATTTT. Residues: CAWSSPNTDTQYF. The complete variable domain, with remaining parts taken from reference TRBV30 and TRBJ2-3, reads SQTIHQWPATLVQPVGSPLSLECTVEGTSNPNLYWYRQAAGRGLQLLFYSVGIGQISSEVPQNLSASRPQDRQFILSSKKLLLSDSGFYLCAWSSPNTDTQYFGPGTRLTVL.